The 25 T cell receptor beta chains below all came from one sample that was sequenced in a study of early T cells in non-severe SARS-CoV-2 infection. MiXCR, applied by TCRdb to the 5' RACE reads, yields one record per CDR3 protein. The sample includes tens of thousands of distinct CDR3 sequences, around 12% of them seen just once. The source material was whole blood. These receptors were taken from an adult who was a healthcare worker with PCR-confirmed SARS-CoV-2 infection or an uninfected control (not recorded which).

The chain recombines TRBV20-1 with TRBJ2-7; 7 bases fit TRBD2. Germline CDR1 and CDR2: DFQATT and SNEGSKA (reference sequence). The junction had 12 bases not matched to a gene; V was cut back by 6 bases and J by 7 bases. The CDR3 runs to 13 residues. Written as DNA, the CDR3 is TGCAGTGCGTACCGAGCGGGGACGCAAGAGCAGTACTTC. Translation: CSAYRAGTQEQYF.

This rearrangement joins TRBV20-1 to TRBJ2-7; TRBD1 or TRBD2 may be the D gene (6 bases each). The CDR3 contains 13 residues. Looked up from germline, CDR1 is DFQATT and CDR2 is SNEGSKA (reference sequence). Between the trimmed V and J ends, which lost 1 base and 2 bases, there was a span of 9 bases. The CDR3 region has the DNA TGCAGTGCTAGAGGACGGGGGCCCTACGAGCAGTACTTC. Translation gives CSARGRGPYEQYF.

The sample holds a few counts of this clonotype. The rearrangement joins TRBV14 to TRBJ2-7; 7 nucleotides agree with TRBD1. Germline CDR1 and CDR2: SGHDN and FVKESK. Trimming took 0 bases from V and 5 from J; bases not matched to a gene: 10. The CDR3 consists of 16 residues. The CDR3 loop reads CASSQDLRQGIDEQYF. The CDR3, as DNA: TGTGCCAGCAGCCAAGATCTGAGACAGGGAATCGACGAGCAGTACTTC.

Only a few counts were recorded for this clonotype. The V and J genes are TRBV27 and TRBJ2-7; 7 nucleotides line up with TRBD1. The CDR3 contains 17 residues. Germline V CDR1 and CDR2: MNHEY, SMNVEV (reference sequence). V was clipped by 6 bases and J by 2 bases; unmatched bases: 16. CDR3 amino acids: CASRDRPDASAPYEQYF. Written as DNA, the CDR3 is TGTGCCAGCAGGGACAGGCCGGACGCCTCTGCCCCCTACGAGCAGTACTTC.

This clonotype was detected many times. The CDR3, as DNA: TGCGCCAGCAGCCATGGCGGGGTAGATCAGCAGTACTTC. It codes for CASSHGGVDQQYF. This chain uses TRBV4-1 with TRBJ2-7, with D possibly being TRBD2 (6 bases). Germline V gene lookup returns CDR1 MGHRA and CDR2 YSYEKL. The CDR3 consists of 13 residues. Trimming shortened V by 3 bases and J by 8 bases, and 14 bases separated the two germline ends.

At least ten counts were recorded for this clonotype. The gene calls are TRBV30 and TRBJ2-7; D ambiguous. This CDR3 spans 12 amino acids. In germline, CDR1 is GTSNPN, CDR2 SVGIG (reference sequence). The V end lost 5 bases, the J end lost 4 bases, and 12 bases lay between the germline ends. The CDR3 here is CAWSRSSYEQYF. The CDR3 DNA reads TGTGCCTGGTCCCGTTCATCGTACGAGCAGTACTTC. Looking up the rest from reference TRBV30 and TRBJ2-7 gives the full variable domain: SQTIHQWPATLVQPVGSPLSLECTVEGTSNPNLYWYRQAAGRGLQLLFYSVGIGQISSEVPQNLSASRPQDRQFILSSKKLLLSDSGFYLCAWSRSSYEQYFGPGTRLTVT.

This clonotype has more than one count but fewer than ten. V is TRBV25-1 and J is TRBJ1-1, with D maybe TRBD1 (5 bases). The V end was cut by 8 bases, the J end by 4 bases, with 11 bases between. Germline CDR1 and CDR2: MGHDK and SYGVNS. This CDR3 spans 12 amino acids. CDR3: CASLTGRTEAFF. The CDR3 DNA follows: TGTGCCAGCCTAACAGGCCGCACTGAAGCTTTCTTT.

The gene calls are TRBV6-5 and TRBJ2-2; D tentatively reads TRBD1 or TRBD2 (5 bases each). Trimming shortened V by 2 bases and J by 6 bases, and 13 bases separated the two germline ends. CDR3 length: 15 residues. Germline values: CDR1 MNHEY, CDR2 SVGAGI. This CDR3 reads CASSYLASGPGELFF. In DNA, the CDR3 is TGTGCCAGCAGTTACCTAGCTTCGGGGCCCGGGGAGCTGTTTTTT.

Concerning this clonotype: One end of the junction is discordant with germline, which a read error may explain. V usage is TRBV3-1 and J usage is TRBJ2-1, with TRBD2 identical over 9 bases. The CDR3 covers 18 residues. Germline V gene data show CDR1 as LGHDT and CDR2 as YNNKEL (reference sequence). CDR3 DNA sequence: TGTGTCAGCAGCCAAGGATCGCCCGACAGCGGGAGGTACAATGAGCAGTTCTTC. This translates into CVSSQGSPDSGRYNEQFF.

This clonotype was observed at least ten times. This chain links TRBV29-1 with TRBJ1-1, with 8 bases fitting TRBD1. The J segment lost 1 base and the V segment lost 7 bases, leaving 5 bases of the junction unmatched. This CDR3 has 13 amino acids. Per the germline V gene, CDR1 is SQVTM and CDR2 is ANQGSEA. The CDR3: CSADRAENTEAFF. In DNA, the CDR3 is TGCAGCGCGGACAGGGCGGAGAACACTGAAGCTTTCTTT.

This clonotype was seen ten or more times. The J gene is TRBJ2-1, the V gene TRBV28; 11 nucleotides agree with TRBD1. From germline, CDR1 is MDHEN and CDR2 SYDVKM. J gave up 7 bases and V 5 bases, and 10 bases lay outside the gene matches. The CDR3 extends over 16 amino acids. Here the CDR3 DNA reads TGTGCCAGCAGTACCAACGGACAGGGGGCTGGGAATGAGCAGTTCTTC. Protein sequence: CASSTNGQGAGNEQFF.

This clonotype was detected ten times or more. At one of its ends the junction is not consistent with the germline gene, which may arise from a read error. The rearrangement links TRBV6-2 or TRBV6-3 to TRBJ2-7, with 8 bases aligning to TRBD1. The CDR3 runs to 14 residues. Germline V gives CDR1 MNHEY, CDR2 SVGEGT. The CDR3 sequence is CASIYGTGPYEQYF. The DNA of the CDR3 is TGTGCCAGCATTTACGGGACAGGCCCCTACGAGCAGTACTTC.

The chain has TRBV3-1 and TRBJ2-5; 12 bases are shared with TRBD2. J gave up 2 bases and V 0 bases, and 7 bases lay outside the gene matches. CDR3 size: 18 residues. Germline-derived CDR1 and CDR2 are LGHDT and YNNKEL (reference sequence). The CDR3 bases are TGTGCCAGCAGCCAAGATGAAGGACTAGCGGGGCTTCAAGAGACCCAGTACTTC. Its protein is CASSQDEGLAGLQETQYF.

The V call is TRBV29-1, the J call TRBJ2-7; D remains ambiguous. Trimming cost V 6 bases and J 0 bases, with 6 bases left between them. The CDR3 totals 11 residues. Germline V gives CDR1 SQVTM, CDR2 ANQGSEA. The CDR3 DNA reads as TGCAGCGTGGAACTCTCCTACGAGCAGTACTTC. Translated: CSVELSYEQYF.

This clonotype was observed at least ten times. The chain recombines TRBV29-1 with TRBJ1-2; D call uncertain. Trimming removed 7 bases at V and 2 bases at J, with 11 bases between. The length of the CDR3 is 12 residues. Germline values: CDR1 SQVTM, CDR2 ANQGSEA. The CDR3 bases are TGCAGCGCCCGGACTCGGAACTATGGCTACACCTTC. Protein: CSARTRNYGYTF.

This clonotype was detected a few times. The V call is TRBV30, the J call TRBJ2-7; D uncertain. This CDR3 region has 13 residues. Germline CDR1 and CDR2: GTSNPN and SVGIG (reference sequence). V dropped 2 bases and J dropped 0 bases, with 8 bases sitting between them. Here the CDR3 DNA reads TGTGCCTGGAGTAAAGGTAGCTCCTACGAGCAGTACTTC. Translating it yields CAWSKGSSYEQYF.

This clonotype has only a few counts. This sequence joins TRBV12-3 or TRBV12-4 and TRBJ2-7, with D uncertain. CDR3 length: 14 residues. The V end was cut by 1 base, the J end by 1 base, with 8 bases between. The CDR3 bases are TGTGCCAGCAGTTTAGGTACTCGGTCCTACGAGCAGTACTTC. Translation gives CASSLGTRSYEQYF.

This clonotype was seen a few times. The chain combines TRBV9 with TRBJ2-3, with D unclear. With 1 base removed from V and 3 bases from J, the gap between germline ends came to 9 bases. Germline V gene sequence: CDR1 SGDLS, CDR2 YYNGEE. The CDR3 spans 14 residues. CDR3 bases: TGTGCCAGCAGCGTATTAGGGTCGACAGATACGCAGTATTTT. It encodes CASSVLGSTDTQYF. Combining the CDR3 with reference TRBV9 and TRBJ2-3 gives the whole variable domain DSGVTQTPKHLITATGQRVTLRCSPRSGDLSVYWYQQSLDQGLQFLIQYYNGEERAKGNILERFSAQQFPDLHSELNLSSLELGDSALYFCASSVLGSTDTQYFGPGTRLTVL.

This clonotype was found many times. The chain uses TRBV11-2 and TRBJ2-3, with no clear D. From germline, CDR1 is SGHAT and CDR2 FQNNGV. Trimming left V 0 bases short and J 4 bases short, with 2 bases between. This CDR3 has 12 residues. The chain's CDR3 is CASSLDADTQYF. CDR3 nucleotide sequence: TGTGCCAGCAGCTTAGATGCAGATACGCAGTATTTT.

The genes are TRBV20-1 and TRBJ2-4; a possible D gene is TRBD2 (6 bases). Per the germline V gene, CDR1 is DFQATT and CDR2 is SNEGSKA (reference sequence). The CDR3 consists of 15 residues. The V and J ends lost 4 bases and 1 base respectively, with 14 bases between them. CDR3 loop: CSAKEGSIAKNIQYF. DNA of the CDR3: TGCAGTGCTAAGGAGGGTTCCATTGCCAAAAACATTCAGTACTTC.

The chain carries TRBV6-1 and TRBJ1-2; unclear D gene. This CDR3 is built from 14 residues. Germline CDR1 reads MNHNS; CDR2 reads SASEGT. Trimming cost V 6 bases and J 4 bases, with 15 bases left between them. The DNA of the CDR3 is TGTGCCAGCAGCAAGACGGCAGATTTCTATGGCTACACCTTC. Protein: CASSKTADFYGYTF.

Remarks on this clonotype: The conserved final phenylalanine or tryptophan is absent from the CDR3, which likely points to a read error. As DNA, the CDR3 is TGTGCCAGCAGACTAGCGGGCGGGAGAGACACCGGGGAGCTGTTTCTT. It encodes CASRLAGGRDTGELFL. The chain employs TRBV11-2 and TRBJ2-2; the match to TRBD2 covers 9 bases. Looked up from germline, CDR1 is SGHAT and CDR2 is FQNNGV. The CDR3 has 16 residues. V lost 6 bases, J lost 3 bases, and 8 bases stayed unmatched.

V is TRBV5-1 and J is TRBJ2-1; TRBD2 matches 8 bases. The CDR3 extends over 15 amino acids. From germline, CDR1 is SGHRS and CDR2 YFSETQ. Trimming removed 5 bases from V and 7 bases from J; junction bases left unmatched: 11. The CDR3 DNA reads as TGCGCCAGCAGGAGCGGGAGCGGGAGTGAAAATGAGCAGTTCTTC. Its translation is CASRSGSGSENEQFF.

The chain employs TRBV29-1 and TRBJ1-2; no clear D gene. This CDR3 is built from 18 residues. V was shortened by 0 bases and J by 4 bases, with 24 bases between the two germline ends. CDR1 and CDR2 from the germline V gene are SQVTM and ANQGSEA. The CDR3 sequence is CSVEDRVGPAKYGYGYTF. CDR3 nucleotide sequence: TGCAGCGTTGAAGATCGGGTGGGCCCCGCGAAATACGGCTATGGCTACACCTTC. Full variable domain (outside the CDR3, taken from reference TRBV29-1 and TRBJ1-2): SAVISQKPSRDICQRGTSLTIQCQVDSQVTMMFWYRQQPGQSLTLIATANQGSEATYESGFVIDKFPISRPNLTFSTLTVSNMSPEDSSIYLCSVEDRVGPAKYGYGYTFGSGTRLTVV.

This chain links TRBV11-2 with TRBJ2-2; D ambiguous. V was trimmed by 1 base and J by 10 bases, leaving 4 bases between them. Looked up from germline, CDR1 is SGHAT and CDR2 is FQNNGV. The CDR3 is 11 residues long. CDR3 nucleotide sequence: TGTGCCAGCAGCTTAGCGGAGGAGCTGTTTTTT. Translating gives CASSLAEELFF.